A single sample is the source of the 6 T cell receptor beta chains below, sequenced in a study of T and B cells in COVID-19 patients. BIOMED2 TRB-A/B primer pools were used in multiplex TRB PCR. TCRdb redid the calling of the multiplex PCR reads with MiXCR, one entry per CDR3 protein. The repertoire holds nearly 15,000 distinct CDR3 sequences, with 25% to 35% as singletons. Each TRB amplification used roughly 220-550 ng of genomic DNA from blood. Material for sequencing was blood. The receptor source for this set is a human donor who had recovered from COVID-19.

The V call is TRBV27, the J call TRBJ1-3; 7 bases are shared with TRBD1. Germline V gene sequence: CDR1 MNHEY, CDR2 SMNVEV (reference sequence). The CDR3 length is 16 residues. With 3 bases clipped from V and 2 bases from J, the junction kept 7 bases outside the gene matches. CDR3 bases: TGTGCCAGCAGTTTCCGAGGGACAGCTCCTGGAAACACCATATATTTT. Translated: CASSFRGTAPGNTIYF.

The chain employs TRBV12-3 or TRBV12-4 and TRBJ1-5; 7 bases match TRBD1. With V trimmed by 5 bases and J by 5 bases, 12 bases remained unmatched. This CDR3 has 16 residues. CDR3 sequence (DNA): TGTGCCAGCAGTCCCTATACGACAGGGTTGGATCAGCCCCAGCATTTT. It yields the protein CASSPYTTGLDQPQHF.

The sample holds many counts of this clonotype. The chain recombines TRBV6-5 with TRBJ2-6; D remains ambiguous. Per the germline V gene, CDR1 is MNHEY and CDR2 is SVGAGI. The CDR3 loop spans 15 amino acids. Deletions cut 7 bases from V and 0 bases from J, with 10 bases between. The CDR3 coding sequence is TGTGCCAGCACCGGCGGCCTCTCTGGGGCCAACGTCCTGACTTTC. Translated, it gives CASTGGLSGANVLTF.

In its sample, this clonotype ranks as medium-sized. The chain recombines TRBV30 with TRBJ2-7; D gene unclear. Trimming removed 0 bases from V and 7 bases from J, with 4 bases in between. Germline V gene sequence: CDR1 GTSNPN, CDR2 SVGIG (reference sequence). There are 10 residues in the CDR3. This CDR3 reads CAWSVGEQYF. CDR3 in DNA: TGTGCCTGGAGTGTCGGAGAGCAGTACTTC.

Turning to this clonotype: A single base separates this from a much larger clone, so it may be a read error. The CDR3 region is CASSLAVAETVELFF. The CDR3 DNA is TGTGCCAGCAGCTTAGCAGTCGCGGAGACCGTGGAGCTGTTTTTT. The chain recombines TRBV12-3 or TRBV12-4 with TRBJ2-2; D not resolved. This CDR3 is 15 amino acids long.

This clonotype is classed as medium-sized. V is TRBV29-1 and J is TRBJ1-1; possible D gene TRBD1, 5 bases. This CDR3 region has 9 residues. Germline CDR1 reads SQVTM; CDR2 reads ANQGSEA. Trimming pared 4 bases from V and 8 bases from J, leaving 5 bases between. The CDR3 loop reads CSVGTEAFF. CDR3 in DNA: TGCAGCGTTGGGACAGAAGCTTTCTTT.